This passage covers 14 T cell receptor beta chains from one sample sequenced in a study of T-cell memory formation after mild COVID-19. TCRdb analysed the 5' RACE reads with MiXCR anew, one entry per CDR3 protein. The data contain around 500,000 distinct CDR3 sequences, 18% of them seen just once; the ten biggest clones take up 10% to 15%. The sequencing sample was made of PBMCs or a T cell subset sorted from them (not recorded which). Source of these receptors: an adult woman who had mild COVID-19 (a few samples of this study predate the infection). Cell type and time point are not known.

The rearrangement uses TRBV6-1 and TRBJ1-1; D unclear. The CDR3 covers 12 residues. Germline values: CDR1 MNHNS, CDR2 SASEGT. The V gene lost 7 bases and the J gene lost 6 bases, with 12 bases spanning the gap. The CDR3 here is CASTVGYAEAFF. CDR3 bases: TGTGCCAGCACTGTCGGGTACGCTGAAGCTTTCTTT.

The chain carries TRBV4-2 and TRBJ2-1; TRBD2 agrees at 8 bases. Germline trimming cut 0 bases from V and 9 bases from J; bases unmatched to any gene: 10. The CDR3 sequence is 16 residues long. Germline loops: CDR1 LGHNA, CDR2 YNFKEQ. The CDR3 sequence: CASSQEGTSGSSEQFF. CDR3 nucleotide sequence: TGTGCCAGCAGCCAAGAAGGGACTAGTGGGAGTAGTGAGCAGTTCTTC.

Here the CDR3 DNA reads TGTGCCAGCAGTTTCATTCCTCGAGAGACCCAGTACTTC. This codes for CASSFIPRETQYF. The V call is TRBV12-3 or TRBV12-4, the J call TRBJ2-5, with D uncertain. Trimming removed 3 bases from V and 4 bases from J, with 9 bases in between. This CDR3 spans 13 amino acids.

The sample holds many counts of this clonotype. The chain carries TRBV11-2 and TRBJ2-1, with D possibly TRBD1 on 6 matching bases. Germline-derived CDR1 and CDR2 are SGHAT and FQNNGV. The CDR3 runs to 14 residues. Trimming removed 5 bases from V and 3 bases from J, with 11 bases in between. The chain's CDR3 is CASSLRQDYNEQFF. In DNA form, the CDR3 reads TGTGCCAGCAGCCTCCGACAGGACTACAATGAGCAGTTCTTC.

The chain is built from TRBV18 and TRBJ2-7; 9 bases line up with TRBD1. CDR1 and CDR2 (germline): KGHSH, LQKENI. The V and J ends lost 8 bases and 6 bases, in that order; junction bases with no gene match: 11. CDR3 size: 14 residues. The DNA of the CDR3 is TGTGCCAGCACTGGGGACAGGGAATTCTTCGAGCAGTACTTC. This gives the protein CASTGDREFFEQYF.

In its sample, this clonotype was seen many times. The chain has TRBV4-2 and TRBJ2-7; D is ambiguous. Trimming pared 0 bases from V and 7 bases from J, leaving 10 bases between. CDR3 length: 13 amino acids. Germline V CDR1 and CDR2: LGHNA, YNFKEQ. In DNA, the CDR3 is TGTGCCAGCAGCCAAGATTATGGATGGGAGCAGTACTTC. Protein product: CASSQDYGWEQYF.

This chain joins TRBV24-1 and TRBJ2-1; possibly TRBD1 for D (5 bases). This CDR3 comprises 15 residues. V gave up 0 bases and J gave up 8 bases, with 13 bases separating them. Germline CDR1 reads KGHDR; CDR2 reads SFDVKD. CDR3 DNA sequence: TGTGCCACCAGTGATTTGAGGCAGGGCTATGATGAGCAGTTCTTC. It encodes CATSDLRQGYDEQFF.

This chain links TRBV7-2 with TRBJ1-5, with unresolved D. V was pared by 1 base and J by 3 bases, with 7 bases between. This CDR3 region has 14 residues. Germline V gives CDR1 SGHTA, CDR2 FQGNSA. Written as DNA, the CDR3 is TGTGCCAGCAGCTTAGATGGTATCAATCAGCCCCAGCATTTT. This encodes CASSLDGINQPQHF.

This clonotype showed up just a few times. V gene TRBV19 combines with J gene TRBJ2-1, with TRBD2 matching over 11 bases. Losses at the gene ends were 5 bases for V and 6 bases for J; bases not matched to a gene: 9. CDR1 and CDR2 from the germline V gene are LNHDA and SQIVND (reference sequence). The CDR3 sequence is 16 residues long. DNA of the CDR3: TGTGCCAGTAGTTCAACTAGCGGGAGCCTGGTCAATGAGCAGTTCTTC. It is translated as CASSSTSGSLVNEQFF.

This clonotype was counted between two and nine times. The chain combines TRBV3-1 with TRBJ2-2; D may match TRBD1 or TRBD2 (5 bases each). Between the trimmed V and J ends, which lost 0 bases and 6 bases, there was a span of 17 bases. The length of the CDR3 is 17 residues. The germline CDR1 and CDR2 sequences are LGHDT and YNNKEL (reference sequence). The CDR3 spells CASSQDTRLGGSGELFF. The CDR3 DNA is TGTGCCAGCAGCCAAGACACTCGACTTGGGGGTTCCGGGGAGCTGTTTTTT.

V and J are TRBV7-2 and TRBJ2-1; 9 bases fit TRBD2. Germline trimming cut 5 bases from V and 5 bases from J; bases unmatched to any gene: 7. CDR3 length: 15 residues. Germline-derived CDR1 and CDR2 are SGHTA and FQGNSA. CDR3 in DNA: TGTGCCAGCAGCCTTAGCGGGAGCAGGAACAATGAGCAGTTCTTC. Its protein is CASSLSGSRNNEQFF.

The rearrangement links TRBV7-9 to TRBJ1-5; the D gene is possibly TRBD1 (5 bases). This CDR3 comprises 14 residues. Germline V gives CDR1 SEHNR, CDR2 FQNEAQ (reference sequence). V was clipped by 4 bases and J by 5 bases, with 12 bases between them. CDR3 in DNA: TGTGCCAGCAGCTCAGGGCCGAGTTATCAGCCCCAGCATTTT. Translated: CASSSGPSYQPQHF.

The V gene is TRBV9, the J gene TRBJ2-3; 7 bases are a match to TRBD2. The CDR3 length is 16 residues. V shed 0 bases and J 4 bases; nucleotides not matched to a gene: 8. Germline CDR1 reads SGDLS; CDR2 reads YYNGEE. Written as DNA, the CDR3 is TGTGCCAGCAGCGTAGAAGGGTATGCGGGGGCAGATACGCAGTATTTT. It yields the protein CASSVEGYAGADTQYF.

Here the CDR3 reads CAISESQAGETQYF. CDR3 DNA: TGTGCCATCAGTGAGTCGCAGGCTGGGGAGACCCAGTACTTC. The chain carries TRBV10-3 and TRBJ2-5; D not certain. Germline CDR1 and CDR2: ENHRY and SYGVKD. V was shortened by 0 bases and J by 5 bases, with 10 bases between the two germline ends. CDR3 size: 14 residues.